The rows below give T cell receptor beta chains drawn from one sample of a study of shared clonotypes between healthy human individuals. This table comes from immunoSEQ multiplex PCR, and its TCRdb copy is limited to in-frame clones, with some not included. The table lists 1,400,000 or so clones, approximately 98.5% of them singletons. Sequencing was performed on naive CD4+ T cells sorted from blood. These receptors all stem from a man under 40 in good health. The CDR3 runs from the conserved cysteine through the conserved F or W. The D gene is left open where the match is weak. Rows may omit the clone size; those that give it use once, few, many or a size class.

TRBJ2-1 | TRBV5-1 | . | . | CASNKIPAGNEQFF | TGCGCCAGCAACAAAATACCAGCCGGTAATGAGCAGTTCTTC
TRBJ2-3 | TRBV7-2 | . | . | CASSLVGGPDTQYF | TGTGCCAGCAGCTTGGTTGGGGGCCCAGATACGCAGTATTTT
TRBJ1-2 | TRBV12-5 | . | . | CASGLALGPGGYTF | TGTGCTAGTGGTTTGGCGCTGGGACCGGGTGGCTACACCTTC
TRBJ2-1 | TRBV11-2 | . | . | CASSLTVRDLGYNEQFF | TGTGCCAGCAGCCTCACGGTACGGGACTTGGGCTACAATGAGCAGTTCTTC
TRBJ1-2 | TRBV29-1 | . | TRBD1 | CSVTGVLTIRYTF | TGCAGCGTGACAGGGGTATTAACTATTCGCTACACCTTC
TRBJ2-3 | TRBV15 | . | . | CATSIDTDTQYF | TGTGCCACCAGCATAGACACAGATACGCAGTATTTT
TRBJ1-2 | TRBV5-4 | . | . | CASSLLRRGNYGYTF | TGTGCCAGCAGCTTACTCCGGAGGGGGAACTATGGCTACACCTTC
TRBJ2-7 | TRBV27 | . | TRBD2 | CASSRLAGTNEQYF | TGTGCCAGCAGTCGACTAGCGGGAACGAACGAGCAGTACTTC
TRBJ2-7 | TRBV5-5 | . | . | CASSLNAGPAKVYEQYF | TGTGCCAGCAGCCTAAACGCGGGACCAGCAAAAGTCTACGAGCAGTACTTC
TRBJ2-2 | TRBV6-5 | once | TRBD2 | CASRPLAGNTGELFF | TGTGCCAGCAGACCCCTAGCGGGGAACACCGGGGAGCTGTTTTTT
TRBJ2-2 | TRBV4-1 | once | . | CASSQNRRAGELFF | TGCGCCAGCAGCCAAAATCGGAGGGCCGGGGAGCTGTTTTTT
TRBJ2-3 | TRBV28 | once | . | CASRSRGWSDTQYF | TGTGCCAGCAGGTCGAGGGGGTGGTCAGATACGCAGTATTTT
TRBJ2-7 | TRBV2 | . | . | CASSAGGNSYEQYF | TGTGCCAGCAGTGCCGGGGGAAACTCCTACGAGCAGTACTTC
TRBJ1-3 | TRBV5-1 | . | . | CASSPTGLLGGNTIYF | TGCGCCAGCAGCCCTACGGGACTACTGGGGGGAAACACCATATATTTT
TRBJ2-2 | TRBV28 | . | TRBD1 | CASAGTANTGELFF | TGTGCCAGCGCCGGGACAGCTAACACCGGGGAGCTGTTTTTT
TRBJ2-7 | TRBV18 | . | TRBD2 | CASSQGLAGASEQYF | TGTGCCAGCTCACAGGGACTAGCGGGAGCGAGCGAGCAGTACTTC
TRBJ2-7 | TRBV29-1 | . | . | CSAANSGSSYEQYF | TGCAGCGCCGCGAATAGCGGAAGCTCCTACGAGCAGTACTTC
TRBJ1-3 | TRBV30 | . | . | CAWSVLNGNTIYF | TGTGCCTGGAGTGTACTAAACGGAAACACCATATATTTT
TRBJ2-7 | TRBV11-3 | . | . | CASSLVRSSYEQYF | TGTGCCAGCAGCTTAGTACGGAGCTCCTACGAGCAGTACTTC
TRBJ2-1 | TRBV5-5 | . | . | CASTLSSYNEQFF | TGTGCCAGCACCTTGAGCTCCTACAATGAGCAGTTCTTC
TRBJ2-3 | TRBV4-3 | . | . | CASSQEGRDTQYF | TGCGCCAGCAGCCAAGAGGGAAGAGATACGCAGTATTTT
TRBJ1-2 | TRBV5-4 | . | TRBD1 | CASSLGTGDYGYTF | TGTGCCAGCAGCTTGGGGACAGGGGACTATGGCTACACCTTC
TRBJ2-2 | TRBV18 | . | . | CASSPPRVIAGELFF | TGTGCCAGCTCACCACCTAGGGTTATCGCCGGGGAGCTGTTTTTT
TRBJ1-1 | TRBV25-1 | once | . | CASSEYVGGKFAEAFF | TGTGCCAGCAGTGAATATGTGGGGGGGAAATTTGCTGAAGCTTTCTTT
TRBJ2-7 | TRBV2 | . | TRBD1 | CASRETGAPYEQYF | TGTGCCAGCAGAGAGACAGGGGCCCCCTACGAGCAGTACTTC
TRBJ2-1 | TRBV28 | . | . | CASSLASLSYNEQFF | TGTGCCAGCAGTTTAGCTAGCCTTTCCTACAATGAGCAGTTCTTC
TRBJ2-7 | TRBV10-1 | . | . | CASSESRGTYEQYF | TGCGCCAGCAGTGAGTCGAGAGGGACCTACGAGCAGTACTTC
TRBJ2-2 | TRBV4-1 | . | TRBD2 | CASSQDRSSGSGWTGELFF | TGCGCCAGCAGCCAAGATCGGAGTAGCGGGAGTGGTTGGACCGGGGAGCTGTTTTTT
TRBJ2-3 | TRBV4-3 | . | . | CASSQDYRNSRSRNTQYF | TGCGCCAGCAGCCAAGATTACAGAAACAGCAGATCGCGGAATACGCAGTATTTT
TRBJ2-7 | TRBV28 | . | TRBD2 | CASRPWSGTSGTYEQYF | TGTGCCAGCCGCCCTTGGTCAGGGACTAGCGGGACCTACGAGCAGTACTTC
TRBJ2-7 | TRBV28 | . | TRBD1 | CASSPGGQGSDEQYF | TGTGCCAGCAGCCCTGGGGGACAGGGAAGCGACGAGCAGTACTTC
TRBJ1-1 | TRBV4-1 | . | TRBD1 | CASSESGTGNTEAFF | TGCGCCAGCAGCGAATCCGGGACAGGGAACACTGAAGCTTTCTTT
TRBJ2-7 | TRBV4-3 | . | . | CASSQEARGNRYEQYF | TGCGCCAGCAGCCAAGAGGCGCGGGGAAATCGCTACGAGCAGTACTTC
TRBJ2-1 | TRBV10-1 | . | . | CASSARFVAGMSSYNEQFF | TGCGCCAGCAGTGCTCGGTTTGTGGCGGGGATGAGCTCCTACAATGAGCAGTTCTTC
TRBJ2-5 | TRBV25-1 | . | TRBD2 | CASTSSWREGRETQYF | TGTGCCAGCACGTCGTCGTGGCGGGAGGGCAGAGAGACCCAGTACTTC
TRBJ2-7 | TRBV4-1 | once | TRBD2 | CASSYGLAVSYEQYF | TGCGCCAGCAGCTACGGACTAGCGGTTTCCTACGAGCAGTACTTC
TRBJ2-7 | TRBV19 | . | . | CASSAAGYEQYF | TGTGCCAGTAGTGCGGCAGGCTACGAGCAGTACTTC
TRBJ2-7 | TRBV7-3 | . | TRBD2 | CASSIGTNYEQYF | TGTGCCAGCAGCATAGGGACTAACTACGAGCAGTACTTC
TRBJ2-1 | TRBV15 | . | . | CATSIGVGNEQFF | TGTGCCACCAGCATTGGAGTGGGCAATGAGCAGTTCTTC
TRBJ1-1 | TRBV2 | once | TRBD1 | CASSEIANPTGVAFF | TGTGCCAGCAGTGAGATCGCGAACCCGACAGGGGTAGCTTTCTTT
TRBJ1-5 | TRBV28 | once | TRBD1 | CASSLPNTGDQPQHF | TGTGCCAGCAGTTTACCGAATACAGGGGATCAGCCCCAGCATTTT
TRBJ2-7 | TRBV9 | once | . | CASSRDFSSYEQYF | TGTGCCAGCAGTCGGGACTTTTCCTCCTACGAGCAGTACTTC
TRBJ2-7 | TRBV9 | . | TRBD2 | CASSVGGSGNYEQYF | TGTGCCAGCAGCGTAGGTGGTAGCGGGAACTACGAGCAGTACTTC
TRBJ2-1 | TRBV5-1 | . | TRBD2 | CASSSGLAGVGEQFF | TGCGCCAGCAGCTCGGGACTAGCGGGAGTTGGTGAGCAGTTCTTC
TRBJ2-2 | TRBV10-1 | . | . | CASSELALTGELFF | TGCGCCAGCAGTGAATTGGCCCTTACCGGGGAGCTGTTTTTT
TRBJ2-3 | TRBV7-6 | . | TRBD2 | CASSFFSGRATDTQYF | TGTGCCAGCAGCTTTTTTAGCGGGAGGGCTACAGATACGCAGTATTTT
TRBJ2-7 | TRBV18 | . | . | CASSDYSSYEQYF | TGTGCCAGCTCAGATTACAGCTCCTACGAGCAGTACTTC
TRBJ1-5 | TRBV6-6 | . | . | CASSYPNGGGEGPQHF | TGTGCCAGCAGTTACCCCAACGGGGGCGGGGAGGGGCCCCAGCATTTT
TRBJ1-1 | TRBV9 | . | . | CASSLQGQNTEAFF | TGTGCCAGCAGCCTCCAGGGGCAGAACACTGAAGCTTTCTTT
TRBJ2-1 | TRBV9 | . | TRBD1 | CASSSTGFDEQFF | TGTGCCAGCAGCTCGACAGGGTTCGATGAGCAGTTCTTC
TRBJ2-2 | TRBV7-9 | . | . | CASSRTVNTGELFF | TGTGCCAGCAGCCGGACAGTGAACACCGGGGAGCTGTTTTTT